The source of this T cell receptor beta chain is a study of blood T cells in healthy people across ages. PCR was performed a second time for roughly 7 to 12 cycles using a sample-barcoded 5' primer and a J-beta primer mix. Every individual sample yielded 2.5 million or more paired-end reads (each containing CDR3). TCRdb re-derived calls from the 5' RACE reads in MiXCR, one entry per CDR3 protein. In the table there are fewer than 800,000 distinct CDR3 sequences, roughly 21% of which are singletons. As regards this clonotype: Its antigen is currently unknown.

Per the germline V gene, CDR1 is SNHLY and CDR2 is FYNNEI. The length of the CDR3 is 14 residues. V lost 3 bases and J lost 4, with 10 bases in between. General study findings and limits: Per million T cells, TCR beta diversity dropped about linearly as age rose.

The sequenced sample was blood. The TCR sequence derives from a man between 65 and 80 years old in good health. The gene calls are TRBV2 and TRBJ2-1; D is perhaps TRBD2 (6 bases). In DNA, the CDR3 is TGTGCCAGCAGTGAGTCTAGCGTATACAATGAGCAGTTCTTC. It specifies CASSESSVYNEQFF.